This TCR beta chain came from a study of cytomegalovirus exposure and HLA in healthy donors. Turning to the study itself: Both the 100 to 150 validation repertoires and the approximately 640 first-cohort repertoires used the same platform, as reported by a later analysis. The study, taken as a whole, reports: Most sequenced TCRs were rare (though some public TCRs occurred in many donors). It was 160 or so TCR beta chains that were listed as cytomegalovirus-associated.

Worth noting for this clone: Its target is unknown.

TCRdb's table, derived via immunoSEQ multiplex PCR, lists solely in-frame clones and lacks some. The table shows 100,000 to 150,000 clones, with approximately 90% occurring only once. V lost 8 bases and J lost 1; bases outside the gene matches: 5. Germline-derived CDR1 and CDR2 are MNHNS and SASEGT. The CDR3 runs to 14 residues. This receptor was taken from a young man in good health and CMV-seronegative. J is TRBJ1-5 and V is TRBV6-1, with TRBD1 matching 7 bases. Source material: PBMCs. The CDR3 sequence is CASFNRGSNQPQHF. The CDR3 DNA is TGTGCCAGCTTTAACAGGGGAAGCAATCAGCCCCAGCATTTT.